The rows below give T cell receptor beta chains drawn from one sample of a study of Graves' ophthalmopathy and Graves' hyperthyroidism. MiXCR was run by TCRdb on the multiplex PCR reads, yielding one entry per CDR3 protein. The sample carries 500,000 to 700,000 distinct CDR3 sequences, 35% to 40% recorded once. The sequencing sample was made of peripheral blood or thyroid tissue (not recorded which). The receptors stem from an adult man with Graves' hyperthyroidism. Both conserved end residues are part of each CDR3. Only part of the rows carry a size: once, few, many, or a class if the clone is expanded.

clone_size | v_call | cdr3_aa
. | TRBV12-3/TRBV12-4 | CASSRQGAGANEKLFF
. | TRBV7-9 | CASSLTPGLGPDNEQFF
. | TRBV20-1 | CSGTDGDQPQHF
. | TRBV10-3 | CAISDPRGQGATNEKLFF
many | TRBV25-1 | CASNTGTATNEKLFF
many | TRBV29-1 | CSVAGTGNQPQHF
. | TRBV2 | CASVSGLAGIQETQYF
. | TRBV10-3 | CAIRGQGETQYF
. | TRBV12-3/TRBV12-4 | CASSLLGGALETQYF
many | TRBV20-1 | CSAGRGAGDSPLHF
. | TRBV6-5 | CASSYRERTGNYGYTF
many | TRBV2 | CASSEPPQGEKLFF
. | TRBV6-5 | CASSYNPPIGAGANVLTF
many | TRBV19 | CASSFRRDRGNQPQHF
. | TRBV15 | CATSSRFRGKETQYF
many | TRBV29-1 | CSVRLVGETQYF
many | TRBV12-3/TRBV12-4 | CASSLRTSGETQYF
many | TRBV5-8 | CASSSDDSSRYEQYF
once | TRBV7-2 | CASSPGTSGPRRGEQYF
few | TRBV10-3 | CAISESGADTQYF
many | TRBV5-1 | CASSRGTGGTEAFF
few | TRBV3-1 | CASSQQRGWDKTQYF
many | TRBV29-1 | CSADVGSGNTIYF
. | TRBV10-3 | CAISDDGGIQYF
. | TRBV20-1 | CSAREEVAFPQYF
few | TRBV27 | CASSPKEGGRGTEAFF
few | TRBV10-3 | CAISSSPRGDTQYF
many | TRBV7-3 | CASSPFQGAGELFF
. | TRBV19 | CASSGFQGGEQYF
many | TRBV7-2 | CASSRRTGLNSPLHF
many | TRBV7-2 | CATQEGTYEQYF
many | TRBV4-2 | CASSQARAANYGYTF
few | TRBV6-1 | CASSESRWGGSYEQYF
once | TRBV29-1 | CSVRRGDAEANYGYTF
. | TRBV12-5 | CASGLASGRSQPQHF
. | TRBV20-1 | CSASSEVREQYF
. | TRBV29-1 | CSRDGLGQETQYF
many | TRBV3-1 | CASSPGGGSPLHF
. | TRBV10-3 | CASSEGQRGTDTQYF
many | TRBV19 | CASSFRAESDQPQHF
few | TRBV2 | CASRSNTGELFF
. | TRBV19 | CASSKTGFSGANVLTF
. | TRBV12-3/TRBV12-4 | CASSSQLADTQYF
few | TRBV7-9 | CASRKQGSDTQYF
many | TRBV20-1 | CSARDTGGPGEQYF
. | TRBV19 | CASSASGGTGELFF
many | TRBV20-1 | CSARSVAAGGEQYF
. | TRBV6-5 | CASRTGTGGNSYEQYF
many | TRBV7-9 | CASSLAWSVYGYTF
few | TRBV5-1 | CASSPDGFSGNTIYF
many | TRBV20-1 | CSAPQGTGYGYTF
many | TRBV7-8 | CASSPLTIVGTGVTGELFF
many | TRBV15 | CATSVPGGYEQYF
few | TRBV7-9 | CASSFRDRVPDEQFF